Described below is a single TCR beta chain sequence and its context. What it binds is not known. The data originate from a study of cytomegalovirus exposure and HLA in healthy donors. Findings and limits, study-wide: The study listed 164 cytomegalovirus-associated TCR beta chains. The Asian-associated ancestry cluster reportedly had fewer N-insertions than the approximately 670-donor mean in a later analysis. Among TCR beta chains of equal frequency, HLA-associated ones were more clonally expanded in a later analysis.

Germline V CDR1 and CDR2: SGHAT, FQDESV (reference sequence). Trimming shortened V by 5 bases and J by 3 bases, and 13 bases separated the two germline ends. This CDR3 has 14 residues. PCR employed 60 Vbeta and 13 Jbeta primers. Assay: immunoSEQ multiplex PCR; the TCRdb copy retains only in-frame clones and omits some. The data show some 87,000 clones, approximately 65% seen once. Though probably carrying unrecorded immune exposures, donors were nominally healthy at sampling. This receptor was identified in a woman in her twenties or thirties in good health and CMV-seropositive. The chain couples TRBV11-1 to TRBJ1-1; D may be TRBD1 (6 bases). Sequenced: PBMCs. The CDR3, as DNA: TGTGCCAGCAGCCTCCTCCCAGGGGACACTGAAGCTTTCTTT. Protein: CASSLLPGDTEAFF.